This TCR beta chain was sequenced in a study of blood T cell repertoires in COVID-19 (dated by TCRdb to 2018 to 2021). Some background on the complete study: Samples from collaborators originated in the United States, Italy and Spain and spanned both the acute and convalescent phases of COVID-19. The material from the prospective study consisted of cDNA or gDNA derived from T cells, B-cell-depleted T cells, or PBMCs. Subjects who had been exposed to COVID-19, were actively infected with it, or had recovered from it provided the deeply sampled blood TCRbeta repertoires that made up the dataset. A freely available public database, intended as a resource for researchers studying the immune response to SARS-CoV-2, is where the repertoires were released. The samples were drawn from the first 160 participants of the ongoing ImmuneRACE study and from 950 to 1,500 subjects provided by 6 global collaborators. Sample metadata almost always included a de-identified subject ID, COVID-19 status, age in years and sex. Where HLA class I and class II types were available, the types were taken from metadata supplied by the sample provider, not from assay-based typing. What the study reported, not specific to this receptor: Clinical and demographic metadata were provided uncurated, with the amount varying by source and participant.

TCRbeta CDR3 regions were amplified from genomic DNA by means of the immunoSEQ Assay, a bias-controlled multiplex PCR. Per the source publication's procedure: The number of nucleated cells in each sample was estimated from the amplification of reference gene primers within the assay. Sequence reads were collapsed and filtered to measure the absolute abundance of every unique TCRbeta CDR3 rearrangement. For each sample, productive Simpson clonality was calculated as the square root of Simpson's diversity index over productive rearrangements. The table was pulled from immuneACCESS by TCRdb, which kept in-frame rearrangements only. Such tables lose some clones; where checked, under half of the loss comes from unresolved V genes, and the rest has no known cause. V and J calls and clone size follow that table, whereas D and trimming were derived from the DNA. The sample table contains a few hundred thousand clones; only one count was recorded for roughly 86% of them. The ten most abundant clones make up roughly 1.9% of the sample.

The CDR3 starts with the cysteine, ends with the phenylalanine, and has 13 residues. Only the CDR3 DNA stays, 39 bases, in frame from base 1. The trim is 1 base for V and 2 bases for J, with a gap of 5 bases between the germline ends. In the case of this clone: It has no known antigen specificity. No much larger clone exists at a distance of one base, and base qualities are not known.

Samples from volunteer blood donors who had recovered from COVID-19 were contributed by a second Seattle source. Each collaborating institution followed its own protocols to collect whole blood in K2EDTA tubes. For TCRbeta analysis, collaborators shipped samples as frozen whole blood, isolated PBMCs, or DNA extracted from either of those sample types. The material sequenced was peripheral blood. This chain joins TRBV12-3 or TRBV12-4 to TRBJ1-2; the D gene lacks a confident call. The clonotype was recovered from a woman aged 30 to 39 who had recovered from COVID-19. For the CDR3, the sequence is CASSLVVNYGYTF. The sequenced DNA is TGTGCCAGCAGTTTAGTTGTAAACTATGGCTACACCTTC.